The subject of this entry is one T cell receptor beta chain. The CDR3 has 13 residues. Germline V gene sequence: CDR1 SGDLS, CDR2 YYNGEE. Trimming pared 0 bases from V and 7 bases from J, leaving 11 bases between. The data originate from a study of blood T cell repertoires in COVID-19. Overall study context: Italy, Spain and the United States were the sources of the convalescent and acute COVID-19 samples. PBMCs, B-cell-depleted T cells, or T cells were the source of the cDNA or gDNA that made up the material.

Original handling: Reference gene primer amplification in the assay estimated nucleated cell counts. Some clones are missing from TCRdb's copy, which holds only in-frame ones; the method was immunoSEQ multiplex PCR. For V, J and clone size, that table is used; D and trimming come from the DNA. The table records about 61,000 clones, about 88% of them present only once. The TCR originated in a woman between 45 and 65 years old with active or convalescent COVID-19. Sequenced sample: peripheral blood. This sequence joins TRBV9 and TRBJ2-7; tentatively, D is TRBD2 (5 bases). Here the CDR3 reads CASSVGTSGEQYF. The CDR3 bases are TGTGCCAGCAGCGTAGGGACGAGCGGAGAGCAGTACTTC.